This entry lists 29 T cell receptor beta chains sequenced from one sample in a study of post-analysis software for immune sequencing data. The antigens of these receptors remain unknown. Findings and limits, study-wide: Four to six TRBV segments (TRBV5-6, TRBV5-1 and TRBV20-1 among them) occurred more frequently in patients than in controls.

The TCR beta cDNA libraries contained unique molecular identifiers. TCRdb reanalysed the PCR reads using MiXCR and keeps one entry per CDR3 protein. Among some 700,000 distinct CDR3 sequences listed, 59% were seen once. What was sequenced was blood. These receptors all stem from a girl aged 2 to 10 with multiple sclerosis.

This clonotype was counted only a few times. This chain uses TRBV5-1 with TRBJ2-7; 11 bases agree with TRBD2. CDR3 length: 17 amino acids. J was trimmed by 0 bases and V by 4 bases; bases with no gene match: 9. Germline V gene lookup returns CDR1 SGHRS and CDR2 YFSETQ. CDR3 coding DNA: TGCGCCAGCAGCCCGACCATTCTAGCGGGAGGCTCCTACGAGCAGTACTTC. Its protein is CASSPTILAGGSYEQYF.

This clonotype has more than one count but fewer than ten. The chain couples TRBV5-4 to TRBJ1-2, with D perhaps TRBD1 (6 bases). This CDR3 region has 14 residues. Trimming took off 3 bases at V and 6 bases at J, with 15 bases between the two ends. Germline V gives CDR1 SGHNT, CDR2 YYREEE (reference sequence). CDR3 protein: CASSSQRQVHGYTF. The DNA of the CDR3 is TGTGCCAGCAGCTCACAACGACAGGTCCATGGCTACACCTTC.

This clonotype was recorded a few times. The chain recombines TRBV12-3 or TRBV12-4 with TRBJ1-1; no definite D call. This CDR3 has 11 residues. V lost 6 bases and J lost 5, with 7 bases in between. The CDR3 DNA is TGTGCCAGCAGCCCTGGGACTGAAGCTTTCTTT. It is translated as CASSPGTEAFF.

The chain links TRBV20-1 to TRBJ1-2; no reliable D call. The germline V gene encodes CDR1 DFQATT and CDR2 SNEGSKA (reference sequence). V was shortened by 0 bases and J by 3 bases, with 14 bases between the two germline ends. The CDR3 has 15 amino acids. The CDR3 DNA reads TGCAGTGCTAGAGATCTCATGGGTAGGGACTATGGCTACACCTTC. This gives the protein CSARDLMGRDYGYTF.

The chain has TRBV6-1 and TRBJ2-7, with D possibly TRBD1 on 7 matching bases. The CDR3 is made up of 15 amino acids. Germline CDR1 and CDR2: MNHNS and SASEGT. Trimming pared 2 bases from V and 2 bases from J, leaving 13 bases between. The CDR3 spells CASSERQGGPYEQYV. DNA of the CDR3: TGTGCCAGCAGTGAACGCCAGGGGGGACCCTACGAGCAGTACGTC.

The chain couples TRBV6-1 to TRBJ2-3, with no clear D. The CDR3 consists of 17 residues. CDR1 is MNHNS, CDR2 SASEGT, per germline. Trimming left V 2 bases short and J 1 base short, with 16 bases between. This CDR3 reads CASSELWAPLGTDTQYF. CDR3 sequence (DNA): TGTGCCAGCAGTGAATTGTGGGCACCCCTAGGCACAGATACGCAGTATTTT.

The V gene is TRBV7-2, the J gene TRBJ1-2; D is possibly TRBD1 (5 bases). The germline V gene encodes CDR1 SGHTA and CDR2 FQGNSA. The CDR3 is made up of 14 amino acids. The germline V and J ends were trimmed by 3 bases and 5 bases, with 13 bases remaining between them. The CDR3: CASSFTGTGYGYTF. CDR3 nucleotides: TGTGCCAGCAGCTTTACCGGGACGGGGTATGGCTACACCTTC.

V usage is TRBV5-1 and J usage is TRBJ2-7, with D perhaps matching TRBD2 (6 bases). Germline-derived CDR1 and CDR2 are SGHRS and YFSETQ. V was clipped by 3 bases and J by 4 bases, with 14 bases between them. CDR3 size: 14 residues. The CDR3: CASSSDGRLYEQYF. The CDR3 DNA reads as TGCGCCAGCAGCTCCGACGGGAGATTATACGAGCAGTACTTC.

V and J are TRBV12-3 or TRBV12-4 and TRBJ2-1; D ambiguous. The germline V and J ends were trimmed by 4 bases and 5 bases, with 9 bases remaining between them. The CDR3 runs to 13 residues. CDR3 DNA: TGTGCCAGCAGTTCCCAGACTCACAATGAGCAGTTCTTC. This sequence encodes CASSSQTHNEQFF.

About this clonotype: The junction does not match germline at one end; this may be a read error. V usage is TRBV6-1 and J usage is TRBJ2-1; possibly TRBD1 for D (5 bases). Germline lookup yields CDR1 MNHNS and CDR2 SASEGT. This CDR3 comprises 13 residues. Written as DNA, the CDR3 is TGTGCCAGTGGCCAGGGCCTATACAATAAGCAGTTCTTC. Translating gives CASGQGLYNKQFF.

This clonotype was observed a handful of times. This chain links TRBV14 with TRBJ2-1, with a possible D match to TRBD2 (6 bases). The CDR3 extends over 14 amino acids. The germline gives CDR1 SGHDN, CDR2 FVKESK. Trimming took off 1 base at V and 6 bases at J, with 10 bases between the two ends. This chain's CDR3 is CASSQVLAFNEQFF. DNA for the CDR3: TGTGCCAGCAGCCAAGTACTAGCTTTCAATGAGCAGTTCTTC.

This clonotype was detected only a few times. This chain connects TRBV12-3 or TRBV12-4 to TRBJ2-7; 11 nucleotides match TRBD1. CDR3 length equals 14 residues. Losses at the gene ends were 3 bases for V and 3 bases for J; bases not matched to a gene: 1. The CDR3 loop reads CASSFGTGGYEQYF. The CDR3 DNA sequence: TGTGCCAGCAGTTTCGGGACAGGGGGCTACGAGCAGTACTTC.

This chain uses TRBV5-1 with TRBJ2-5; 10 nucleotides agree with TRBD2. The CDR3 covers 16 residues. Germline trimming cut 0 bases from V and 1 base from J; bases unmatched to any gene: 3. Germline CDR1 reads SGHRS; CDR2 reads YFSETQ. Written as DNA, the CDR3 is TGCGCCAGCAGCTTGGCGGCTAGCGGGGGCCAAGAGACCCAGTACTTC. Amino acid sequence: CASSLAASGGQETQYF.

The chain uses TRBV6-4 and TRBJ2-5, with a weak D call TRBD2 (6 bases). There are 14 residues in the CDR3. CDR1 MRHNA and CDR2 SNTAGT come from the germline V gene. V was shortened by 9 bases and J by 7 bases, with 21 bases between the two germline ends. The CDR3 loop reads CARPGRSGPATQYF. DNA for the CDR3: TGTGCCAGGCCGGGGAGGAGCGGCCCCGCGACCCAGTACTTC.

The rearrangement links TRBV6-6 to TRBJ1-2; D is perhaps TRBD1 (5 bases). V was cut by 0 bases and J by 4 bases, with 15 bases left in between. In germline, CDR1 is MNHNY, CDR2 SVGAGI (reference sequence). The CDR3 is 16 residues long. CDR3 residues: CASSYSRQQDPYGYTF. In DNA, the CDR3 is TGTGCCAGCAGTTACTCGAGACAGCAAGACCCCTATGGCTACACCTTC.

The V gene is TRBV7-9, the J gene TRBJ1-2; D not resolved. Trimming cost V 5 bases and J 7 bases, with 17 bases left between them. Germline CDR1 reads SEHNR; CDR2 reads FQNEAQ (reference sequence). This CDR3 contains 14 residues. The CDR3 is CASSPGTATGGYTF. The CDR3 DNA reads as TGTGCCAGCAGCCCCGGAACGGCAACGGGTGGCTACACCTTC.

J is TRBJ2-6 and V is TRBV2; D is uncertain. The ends were cut back, 6 bases at V and 2 bases at J, with 11 bases in the middle. Looked up from germline, CDR1 is SNHLY and CDR2 is FYNNEI. The CDR3 sequence is 15 residues long. The CDR3 is CASSPKLPGANVLTF. DNA for the CDR3: TGTGCCAGCAGCCCCAAATTACCTGGGGCCAACGTCCTGACTTTC.

The table lists this clonotype with many counts. This chain joins TRBV7-6 and TRBJ2-5; 12 bases align to TRBD2. Looked up from germline, CDR1 is SGHVS and CDR2 is FNYEAQ. V lost 5 bases to trimming and J lost 2 bases; unmatched junction nucleotides: 0. The length of the CDR3 is 14 residues. The CDR3 region is CASSTSGGQETQYF. The CDR3 nucleotides read TGTGCCAGCAGCACTAGCGGGGGGCAAGAGACCCAGTACTTC.

This clonotype was observed a single time. The genes are TRBV5-1 and TRBJ2-1, with D uncertain. Trimming took 0 bases from V and 5 from J, leaving 3 bases between them. The V gene's germline CDR1 is SGHRS and CDR2 YFSETQ. CDR3 length equals 12 residues. The CDR3, as DNA: TGCGCCAGCAGCTTGGAGCACAATGAGCAGTTCTTC. Amino acids: CASSLEHNEQFF.

This clonotype showed up many times. The chain couples TRBV6-5 to TRBJ1-1; no clear D gene. Looked up from germline, CDR1 is MNHEY and CDR2 is SVGAGI. The V end was cut by 5 bases, the J end by 2 bases, with 9 bases between. The CDR3 contains 13 residues. The CDR3 sequence: CASSRLGNTEAFF. Written as DNA, the CDR3 is TGTGCCAGCAGTCGGTTAGGTAACACTGAAGCTTTCTTT.

The rearrangement links TRBV5-1 to TRBJ2-6; D uncertain. CDR1 and CDR2 from the germline V gene are SGHRS and YFSETQ. The CDR3 sequence is 15 residues long. Trimming left V 1 base short and J 2 bases short, with 7 bases between. The CDR3 DNA reads TGCGCCAGCAGCTTGCGGTCCCCTGGGGCCAACGTCCTGACTTTC. Amino acids: CASSLRSPGANVLTF.

The rearrangement uses TRBV12-3 or TRBV12-4 and TRBJ2-7; D is undetermined. V was shortened by 3 bases and J by 2 bases, with 8 bases between the two germline ends. This CDR3 comprises 13 residues. CDR3 sequence (DNA): TGTGCCAGCAGTTTTGGAAACCCCTACGAGCAGTACTTC. This gives the protein CASSFGNPYEQYF.

This chain links TRBV30 with TRBJ2-5, with a weak D call TRBD2 (6 bases). Germline V gene sequence: CDR1 GTSNPN, CDR2 SVGIG (reference sequence). V lost 1 base and J lost 4, with 13 bases in between. The CDR3 is 14 residues long. CDR3 region: CAWSGRGRGETQYF. In nucleotides, the CDR3 is TGTGCCTGGAGTGGGCGGGGAAGGGGAGAGACCCAGTACTTC.

This clonotype turned up a few times. The CDR3 sequence is CASSLLNNQPQHF. In DNA, the CDR3 is TGTGCCAGCAGCTTACTGAACAATCAGCCCCAGCATTTT. V is TRBV7-8 and J is TRBJ1-5, with D unresolved. Germline V gene lookup returns CDR1 SGHVS and CDR2 FQNEAQ. This CDR3 comprises 13 residues. Trimming cost V 2 bases and J 3 bases, with 5 bases left between them.

The V and J genes are TRBV7-9 and TRBJ2-1, with 7 bases identical to TRBD2. V gave up 1 base and J gave up 10 bases; unmatched junction bases: 7. The CDR3 is 14 amino acids. Germline CDR1 reads SEHNR; CDR2 reads FQNEAQ (reference sequence). CDR3 sequence (DNA): TGTGCCAGCAGCTTAGAGGGGAGGGCTTCCGAGCAGTTCTTC. Protein: CASSLEGRASEQFF.

This sequence joins TRBV3-1 and TRBJ2-7; D unclear. Trimming stripped 3 bases from V and 3 bases from J, with 12 bases between. Germline V CDR1 and CDR2: LGHDT, YNNKEL (reference sequence). The CDR3 covers 14 residues. The CDR3 loop reads CASSQVGRIYEQYF. The DNA for the CDR3 is TGTGCCAGCAGCCAGGTAGGGCGGATCTACGAGCAGTACTTC.

This sequence joins TRBV20-1 and TRBJ2-1, with 10 bases identical to TRBD2. V shed 3 bases, J shed 9 bases, and the junction held 8 bases outside the gene matches. This CDR3 comprises 14 residues. In germline, CDR1 is DFQATT, CDR2 SNEGSKA (reference sequence). CDR3 sequence (DNA): TGCAGTGCTAGGACCCCGGGACTAGCGTTTGAGCAGTTCTTC. It translates to CSARTPGLAFEQFF.

The chain has TRBV10-3 and TRBJ1-2; D uncertain. V lost 3 bases and J lost 6, with 11 bases in between. Germline V CDR1 and CDR2: ENHRY, SYGVKD. The CDR3 is 13 amino acids. CDR3 sequence reads: CAISDPRSDGYTF. CDR3 bases: TGTGCCATCAGTGACCCTCGCAGCGATGGCTACACCTTC.

This chain links TRBV30 with TRBJ1-2, with TRBD1 matching over 10 bases. CDR1 is GTSNPN, CDR2 SVGIG, per germline (reference sequence). J lost 5 bases, V lost 4 bases, and 7 bases had no gene match. CDR3 size: 14 residues. CDR3 nucleotides: TGTGCCTGGATTGCGACAGGGGGCGTTTATGGCTACACCTTC. As protein: CAWIATGGVYGYTF.